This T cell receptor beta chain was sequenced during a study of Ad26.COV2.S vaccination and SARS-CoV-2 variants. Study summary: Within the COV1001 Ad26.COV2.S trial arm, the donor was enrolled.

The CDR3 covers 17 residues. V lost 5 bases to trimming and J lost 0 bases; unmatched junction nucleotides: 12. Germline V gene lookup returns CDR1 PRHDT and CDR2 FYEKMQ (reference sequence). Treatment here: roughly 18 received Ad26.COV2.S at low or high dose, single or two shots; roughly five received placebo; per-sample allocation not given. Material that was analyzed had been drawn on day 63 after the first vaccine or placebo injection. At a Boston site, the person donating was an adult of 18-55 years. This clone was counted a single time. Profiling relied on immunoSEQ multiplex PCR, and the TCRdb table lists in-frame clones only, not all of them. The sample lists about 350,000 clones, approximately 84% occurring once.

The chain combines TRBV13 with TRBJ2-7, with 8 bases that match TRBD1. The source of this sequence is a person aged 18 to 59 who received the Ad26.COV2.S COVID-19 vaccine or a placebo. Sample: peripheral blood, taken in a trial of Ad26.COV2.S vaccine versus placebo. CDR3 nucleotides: TGTGCCAGCAGCCCGAGAGGCGGACAGGGCAGCTCCTACGAGCAGTACTTC. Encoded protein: CASSPRGGQGSSYEQYF. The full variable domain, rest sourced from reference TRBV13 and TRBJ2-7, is AAGVIQSPRHLIKEKRETATLKCYPIPRHDTVYWYQQGPGQDPQFLISFYEKMQSDKGSIPDRFSAQQFSDYHSELNMSSLELGDSALYFCASSPRGGQGSSYEQYFGPGTRLTVT.